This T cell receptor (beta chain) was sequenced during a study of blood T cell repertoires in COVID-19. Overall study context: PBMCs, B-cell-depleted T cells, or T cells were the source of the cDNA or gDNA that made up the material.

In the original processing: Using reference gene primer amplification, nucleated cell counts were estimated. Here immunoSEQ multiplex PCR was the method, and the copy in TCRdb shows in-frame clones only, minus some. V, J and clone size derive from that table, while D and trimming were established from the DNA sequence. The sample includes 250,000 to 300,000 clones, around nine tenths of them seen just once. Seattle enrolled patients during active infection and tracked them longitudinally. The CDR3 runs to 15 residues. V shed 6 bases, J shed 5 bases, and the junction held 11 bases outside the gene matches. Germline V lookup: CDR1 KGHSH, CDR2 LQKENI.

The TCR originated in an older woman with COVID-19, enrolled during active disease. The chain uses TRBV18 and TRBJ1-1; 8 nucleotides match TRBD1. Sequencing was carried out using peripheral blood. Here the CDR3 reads CASSPDRGGGTEAFF. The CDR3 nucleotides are TGTGCCAGCTCGCCCGACAGGGGAGGTGGGACTGAAGCTTTCTTT.